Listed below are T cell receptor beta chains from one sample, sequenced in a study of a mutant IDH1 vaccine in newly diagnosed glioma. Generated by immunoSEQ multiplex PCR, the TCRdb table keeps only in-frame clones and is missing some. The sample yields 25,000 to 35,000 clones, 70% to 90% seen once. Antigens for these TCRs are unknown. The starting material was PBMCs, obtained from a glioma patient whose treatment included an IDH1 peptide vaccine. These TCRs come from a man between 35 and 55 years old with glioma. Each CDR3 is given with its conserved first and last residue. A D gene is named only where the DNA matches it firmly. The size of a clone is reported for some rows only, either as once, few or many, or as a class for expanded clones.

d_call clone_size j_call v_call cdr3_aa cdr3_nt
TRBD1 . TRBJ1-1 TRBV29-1 CSVTDRADTEAFF TGCAGCGTGACCGACAGGGCGGACACTGAAGCTTTCTTT
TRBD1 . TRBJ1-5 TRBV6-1 CASSEAAWTGGAGSNQPQHF TGTGCCAGCAGTGAAGCAGCCTGGACAGGGGGCGCGGGGAGCAATCAGCCCCAGCATTTT
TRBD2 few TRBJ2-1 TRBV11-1 CASSNMNPGLAGGRNEQFF TGTGCCAGCAGCAATATGAATCCGGGACTAGCGGGGGGGCGGAATGAGCAGTTCTTC
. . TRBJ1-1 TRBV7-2 CASSLQPTNTEAFF TGTGCCAGCAGCTTGCAGCCCACGAACACTGAAGCTTTCTTT
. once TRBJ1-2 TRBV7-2 CATNSYSNYGYTF TGTGCCACCAACTCGTACAGTAACTATGGCTACACCTTC
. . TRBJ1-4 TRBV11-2 CASSTTAGVRKLFF TGTGCCAGCAGCACGACAGCCGGCGTCCGGAAACTGTTTTTT
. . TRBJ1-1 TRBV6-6 CASSYSGGMGTEAFF TGTGCCAGCAGTTACTCGGGGGGGATGGGCACTGAAGCTTTCTTT
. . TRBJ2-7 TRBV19 CASSILGGGEQYF TGTGCCAGTAGTATCCTAGGTGGCGGCGAGCAGTACTTC
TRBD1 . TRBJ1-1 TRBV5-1 CASSADQGEGTEAFF TGCGCCAGCAGCGCCGATCAGGGGGAGGGCACTGAAGCTTTCTTT
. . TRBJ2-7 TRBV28 CASPPRRGTQDEQYF TGTGCCAGCCCCCCCCGAAGGGGAACCCAAGACGAGCAGTACTTC
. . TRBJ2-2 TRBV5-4 CASSLGGANTGELFF TGTGCCAGCAGCTTGGGGGGCGCGAACACCGGGGAGCTGTTTTTT
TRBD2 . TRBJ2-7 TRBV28 CASSSPGDYNAVQYF TGTGCCAGCAGTTCCCCTGGGGACTATAACGCTGTGCAGTACTTC